Each of the 19 T cell receptor beta chains below was sequenced from the same sample in a study of blood T cell repertoires in COVID-19. Clones were read by immunoSEQ multiplex PCR, and TCRdb kept only the in-frame ones, dropping some. The top ten hold about 3% of the sample, which has about 270,000 clones, 88% seen once. Sequencing was done on a sample of PBMCs or T cells enriched from blood (not recorded which). These TCRs come from a woman in her forties or fifties who had recovered from COVID-19.

The gene calls are TRBV24-1 and TRBJ2-3; the match to TRBD1 covers 7 bases. V lost 5 bases and J lost 2; bases outside the gene matches: 9. Germline CDR1 KGHDR, CDR2 SFDVKD. The CDR3 has 16 amino acids. The CDR3 spells CATSGDGTASTDTQYF. The DNA of the CDR3 is TGTGCCACCAGTGGGGACGGGACAGCCTCCACAGATACGCAGTATTTT.

V and J are TRBV28 and TRBJ1-2; the match to TRBD1 covers 8 bases. The CDR3 spans 16 residues. The V and J ends lost 1 base and 4 bases, in that order; junction bases with no gene match: 8. Germline values: CDR1 MDHEN, CDR2 SYDVKM. The CDR3 here is CASSLYRGALSYGYTF. The CDR3, as DNA: TGTGCCAGCAGTTTATACAGGGGGGCATTATCCTATGGCTACACCTTC.

Concerning this clone itself: At the DNA level, this CDR3 is encoded by other sequences in the same sample as well. The chain's CDR3 is CASSRGTENTEAFF. The DNA for the CDR3 is TGCGCCAGCAGCCGAGGGACAGAGAACACTGAAGCTTTCTTT. The V call is TRBV5-1, the J call TRBJ1-1; 7 positions agree with TRBD1. Trimming cost V 4 bases and J 1 base; bases outside gene matches: 4. The CDR3 runs to 14 residues. Germline CDR1 and CDR2: SGHRS and YFSETQ. The full variable domain, in which reference TRBV5-1 and TRBJ1-1 provide the parts outside the CDR3, is KAGVTQTPRYLIKTRGQQVTLSCSPISGHRSVSWYQQTPGQGLQFLFEYFSETQRNKGNFPGRFSGRQFSNSRSEMNVSTLELGDSALYLCASSRGTENTEAFFGQGTRLTVV.

In this sample, this clone turned up a few times. The chain carries TRBV20-1 and TRBJ1-5; TRBD1 aligns across 11 bases. Germline values: CDR1 DFQATT, CDR2 SNEGSKA (reference sequence). The CDR3 spans 15 residues. J was trimmed by 5 bases and V by 3 bases; bases with no gene match: 6. CDR3 DNA sequence: TGCAGTGCTAGTTCCGGGACAGGGGGTTATCAGCCCCAGCATTTT. Protein product: CSASSGTGGYQPQHF.

V is TRBV2 and J is TRBJ1-2; a weak D match, TRBD1 (6 bases). The CDR3 sequence is 17 residues long. Germline V gene data show CDR1 as SNHLY and CDR2 as FYNNEI. The V and J ends lost 5 bases and 3 bases respectively, with 22 bases between them. CDR3 residues: CASSIRQEARGDYGYTF. The CDR3 DNA reads TGTGCCAGCAGTATCAGACAGGAAGCTAGGGGAGACTATGGCTACACCTTC.

Comments on this clone: Other DNA sequences from this sample encode an identical CDR3 as well. V and J are TRBV5-1 and TRBJ2-1; 10 nucleotides align to TRBD2. Germline V lookup: CDR1 SGHRS, CDR2 YFSETQ. V dropped 4 bases and J dropped 5; count of bases not matched to a gene: 6. The CDR3 is 15 residues long. The CDR3 region is CASSPLAGANNEQFF. In nucleotides, the CDR3 is TGCGCCAGCAGCCCCCTAGCGGGAGCAAACAATGAGCAGTTCTTC.

This clone was recorded a few times. V and J are TRBV7-9 and TRBJ2-7; the match to TRBD1 covers 8 bases. The V segment lost 3 bases and the J segment 6 bases; nucleotides outside the gene matches: 10. This CDR3 spans 15 amino acids. CDR1 and CDR2 (germline): SEHNR, FQNEAQ (reference sequence). The CDR3 sequence is CASSFSGQGIREQYF. The DNA for the CDR3 is TGTGCCAGCAGCTTCTCAGGACAGGGAATACGCGAGCAGTACTTC.

The gene calls are TRBV6-5 and TRBJ1-1; no firm D call. The CDR3 extends over 13 amino acids. V gave up 4 bases and J gave up 3 bases, with 9 bases separating them. CDR1 and CDR2 (germline): MNHEY, SVGAGI. The CDR3 DNA is TGTGCCAGCAGTTTGGCAGGCTACACTGAAGCTTTCTTT. Amino acids: CASSLAGYTEAFF.

V usage is TRBV27 and J usage is TRBJ1-2, with 8 bases matching TRBD1. Germline CDR1 is MNHEY and CDR2 is SMNVEV (reference sequence). There are 13 residues in the CDR3. Losses at the gene ends were 6 bases for V and 4 bases for J; bases not matched to a gene: 4. The CDR3 bases are TGTGCCAGCAGGTATGACAGGGGCTATGGCTACACCTTC. It translates to CASRYDRGYGYTF.

V and J are TRBV28 and TRBJ2-2; possibly TRBD1 for D (6 bases). V was pared by 3 bases and J by 5 bases, with 22 bases between. The CDR3 covers 18 residues. Germline assignment: CDR1 MDHEN and CDR2 SYDVKM. Written as DNA, the CDR3 is TGTGCCAGCAGTTTCGTCAGGGGAAAGGGATGGAATACCGGGGAGCTGTTTTTT. Its translation is CASSFVRGKGWNTGELFF.

J is TRBJ2-3 and V is TRBV28, with D tentatively TRBD2 (5 bases). The CDR3 spans 14 residues. The V end was cut by 5 bases, the J end by 6 bases, with 15 bases between. Germline V gives CDR1 MDHEN, CDR2 SYDVKM. The CDR3 DNA reads TGTGCCAGCAGTCCCCCGGCACCGGGGGATACGCAGTATTTT. This gives the protein CASSPPAPGDTQYF.

The genes are TRBV6-1 and TRBJ1-6; tentatively, D is TRBD1 (6 bases). The CDR3 sequence is 18 residues long. V gave up 0 bases and J gave up 1 base, with 13 bases separating them. Germline V gives CDR1 MNHNS, CDR2 SASEGT. CDR3 in DNA: TGTGCCAGCAGTGAAGCGCTGATAGGGGGTTCCTATAATTCACCCCTCCACTTT. Translation: CASSEALIGGSYNSPLHF.

V is TRBV6-5 and J is TRBJ1-5; TRBD1 aligns across 7 bases. J lost 2 bases, V lost 5 bases, and 6 bases had no gene match. This CDR3 comprises 15 residues. Germline CDR1 MNHEY, CDR2 SVGAGI. The CDR3 loop reads CASSNNRGGNQPQHF. In DNA, the CDR3 is TGTGCCAGCAGTAATAACAGGGGTGGCAATCAGCCCCAGCATTTT.

V and J are TRBV5-4 and TRBJ1-3, with 7 bases lining up with TRBD1. The CDR3 loop spans 16 amino acids. J lost 0 bases, V lost 4 bases, and 7 bases had no gene match. Germline V gene lookup returns CDR1 SGHNT and CDR2 YYREEE (reference sequence). CDR3 in amino acids: CASSAGQASSGNTIYF. DNA of the CDR3: TGTGCCAGCAGCGCCGGACAGGCCTCCTCTGGAAACACCATATATTTT.

The chain carries TRBV7-9 and TRBJ1-2, with a weak D call TRBD1 (6 bases). Germline CDR1 and CDR2: SEHNR and FQNEAQ (reference sequence). V was clipped by 1 base and J by 8 bases, with 17 bases between them. The CDR3 is 15 amino acids. The CDR3 coding sequence is TGTGCCAGCAGCTTAGTCCAGGGGATGGAGGACGGCTACACCTTC. Amino acids: CASSLVQGMEDGYTF.

The chain carries TRBV5-1 and TRBJ1-1; maybe TRBD1 (5 bases). The CDR3 has 15 residues. CDR1 is SGHRS and CDR2 is YFSETQ in the germline V gene. V was shortened by 6 bases and J by 0 bases, with 15 bases between the two germline ends. The CDR3 nucleotides read TGCGCCAGCAATGTAGACAGTCGCATGAACACTGAAGCTTTCTTT. It specifies CASNVDSRMNTEAFF.

The chain links TRBV5-4 to TRBJ1-1; 10 positions match TRBD1. V lost 4 bases and J lost 4; bases outside the gene matches: 4. Germline CDR1 and CDR2: SGHNT and YYREEE (reference sequence). The CDR3 is made up of 14 amino acids. CDR3 DNA: TGTGCCAGCAGCCCCGGGACAGGGGCCACTGAAGCTTTCTTT. It encodes CASSPGTGATEAFF.

This clone was observed once. The V and J genes are TRBV28 and TRBJ1-2, with 10 bases lining up with TRBD1. V shed 7 bases, J shed 6 bases, and the junction held 14 bases outside the gene matches. The CDR3 extends over 16 amino acids. Germline CDR1 is MDHEN and CDR2 is SYDVKM. CDR3 residues: CASTRQGANSQDGYTF. The DNA for the CDR3 is TGTGCCAGCACTCGACAGGGGGCTAATAGTCAAGATGGCTACACCTTC.

The CDR3 sequence: CASSQDVREGYTF. In DNA, the CDR3 is TGTGCCAGCAGCCAAGACGTCAGGGAAGGCTACACCTTC. The chain links TRBV3-1 (or the pseudogene TRBV3-2) to TRBJ1-2; D might be TRBD1 (5 bases). Trimming stripped 0 bases from V and 8 bases from J, with 10 bases between. Germline CDR1 reads LGHDT; CDR2 reads YNNKEL (reference sequence). The CDR3 loop spans 13 amino acids.